The next 30 T cell receptor beta chains were all read from a single sample in a study of shared clonotypes between healthy human individuals. Generated by immunoSEQ multiplex PCR, the TCRdb table keeps only in-frame clones and is missing some. The sample consists of a few million clones, 90% to 95% of them appearing once. Input material: naive CD4+ T cells sorted from blood. Subset indicated: CD45RA+ positively selected. The receptors shown here come from a man aged 18-30 years in good health.

V gene TRBV21-1 combines with J gene TRBJ2-1; the table calls TRBD1, which could not be checked here. TRBV21-1 is tagged as a pseudogene. CDR3 length equals 14 residues. The CDR3 reads CASSNRVGVDEQFF. CDR3 DNA: TGTGCCAGCAGCAATAGAGTGGGCGTAGATGAGCAGTTCTTC.

The rearrangement uses TRBV6-5 and TRBJ2-5, with TRBD2 matching 8 bases. V shed 2 bases and J 1 base; nucleotides not matched to a gene: 3. Per germline, CDR1 MNHEY and CDR2 SVGAGI. CDR3 size: 15 residues. The CDR3 spells CASSYGLAGQETQYF. CDR3 DNA sequence: TGTGCCAGCAGTTACGGGCTAGCGGGCCAAGAGACCCAGTACTTC.

This chain uses TRBV5-1 with TRBJ2-1; TRBD1 matches 7 bases. The CDR3 spans 14 residues. Germline CDR1 is SGHRS and CDR2 is YFSETQ. V shed 6 bases, J shed 5 bases, and the junction held 8 bases outside the gene matches. The CDR3 DNA is TGCGCCAGCACCAAGACAGGGTGGAACAATGAGCAGTTCTTC. Translated, it gives CASTKTGWNNEQFF.

V usage is TRBV19 and J usage is TRBJ1-3, with D possibly matching TRBD1 (5 bases). The CDR3 is 14 amino acids. Germline values: CDR1 LNHDA, CDR2 SQIVND (reference sequence). Trimming removed 10 bases from V and 0 bases from J, with 13 bases in between. The DNA for the CDR3 is TGTGCCACCCTAAAGGGGAGCTCTGGAAACACCATATATTTT. This encodes CATLKGSSGNTIYF.

This chain uses TRBV1 with TRBJ1-5. TRBV1 is marked as a pseudogene. The CDR3 runs to 14 residues. CDR3 sequence reads: CTITSGGGGQPQHF. The DNA for the CDR3 is TGCACCATCACCTCGGGGGGCGGTGGTCAGCCCCAGCATTTT.

This chain's CDR3 is CASSTRQELSYEQYF. The DNA of the CDR3 is TGTGCCAGCAGCACGCGACAGGAGTTGTCCTACGAGCAGTACTTC. The chain uses TRBV21-1 and TRBJ2-7; the table assigns TRBD1, which was not confirmed against the DNA. TRBV21-1 is a pseudogene locus. This CDR3 spans 15 amino acids.

This chain uses TRBV9 with TRBJ2-1, with D perhaps being TRBD1 or TRBD2 (5 bases each). V shed 3 bases and J shed 9 bases, with 19 bases lying between them. Germline-derived CDR1 and CDR2 are SGDLS and YYNGEE. The CDR3 loop spans 15 amino acids. CDR3 amino acids: CASSAIGIGAGEQFF. In DNA, the CDR3 is TGTGCCAGCAGCGCAATTGGAATAGGGGCGGGTGAGCAGTTCTTC.

The V and J genes are TRBV25-1 and TRBJ2-3, with 7 bases fitting TRBD1. The CDR3 runs to 14 residues. V was pared by 8 bases and J by 2 bases, with 7 bases of the junction left unmatched. Germline CDR1 reads MGHDK; CDR2 reads SYGVNS. The CDR3 nucleotides are TGTGCCAGCTCGGACAGGACTTACACAGATACGCAGTATTTT. This codes for CASSDRTYTDTQYF.

The rearrangement uses TRBV5-4 and TRBJ1-4; D gene uncertain. The CDR3 consists of 14 residues. CDR1 and CDR2 from the germline V gene are SGHNT and YYREEE (reference sequence). The ends were cut back, 4 bases at V and 3 bases at J, with 10 bases in the middle. This CDR3 reads CASSMVPSNEKLFF. The CDR3 bases are TGTGCCAGCAGCATGGTTCCCTCTAATGAAAAACTGTTTTTT.

The V and J genes are TRBV28 and TRBJ2-2, with D perhaps given as TRBD1 or TRBD2 (5 bases each). Between the trimmed V and J ends, which lost 5 bases and 0 bases, there was a span of 10 bases. Per germline, CDR1 MDHEN and CDR2 SYDVKM. The CDR3 consists of 15 residues. In DNA form, the CDR3 reads TGTGCCAGCAGTCCCGGGACGGCGAACACCGGGGAGCTGTTTTTT. Its protein is CASSPGTANTGELFF.

For the CDR3, the DNA is TGCGCCAGCAGCCCCCAACGAGGGAATGAGCAGTTCTTC. It encodes CASSPQRGNEQFF. The chain combines TRBV4-1 with TRBJ2-1, with TRBD2 as a possible D gene (5 bases). The CDR3 loop spans 13 amino acids. V was trimmed by 4 bases and J by 7 bases, leaving 11 bases between them. Germline CDR1 reads MGHRA; CDR2 reads YSYEKL.

This clone was detected only a few times. This chain uses TRBV29-1 with TRBJ1-1; the match to TRBD1 covers 8 bases. The CDR3 sequence is 13 residues long. Germline loops: CDR1 SQVTM, CDR2 ANQGSEA. Trimming at V came to 6 bases and at J to 3 bases, leaving 6 bases not matched to a gene. CDR3: CSVLTGADTEAFF. The CDR3, as DNA: TGCAGCGTATTGACAGGGGCGGACACTGAAGCTTTCTTT.

This rearrangement joins TRBV30 to TRBJ2-3; D remains ambiguous. The length of the CDR3 is 15 residues. V lost 1 base and J lost 3, with 14 bases in between. The germline CDR1 and CDR2 sequences are GTSNPN and SVGIG (reference sequence). CDR3 in amino acids: CAWSAGSLSTDTQYF. DNA of the CDR3: TGTGCCTGGAGTGCGGGCAGTTTATCGACAGATACGCAGTATTTT. Based on the CDR3 plus reference TRBV30 and TRBJ2-3, the full variable domain is SQTIHQWPATLVQPVGSPLSLECTVEGTSNPNLYWYRQAAGRGLQLLFYSVGIGQISSEVPQNLSASRPQDRQFILSSKKLLLSDSGFYLCAWSAGSLSTDTQYFGPGTRLTVL.

J is TRBJ2-4 and V is TRBV4-3; no firm D call. V was pared by 0 bases and J by 3 bases, with 6 bases between. Germline V gives CDR1 LGHNA, CDR2 YSLEER. The CDR3 length is 14 residues. The CDR3 region has the DNA TGCGCCAGCAGCCAAGACCTGTTCAAAAACATTCAGTACTTC. Translation gives CASSQDLFKNIQYF.

The V gene is TRBV4-3, the J gene TRBJ2-1; the D is unclear. Looked up from germline, CDR1 is LGHNA and CDR2 is YSLEER. The V gene lost 0 bases and the J gene lost 0 bases, with 6 bases spanning the gap. The CDR3 spans 15 residues. The CDR3 DNA follows: TGCGCCAGCAGCCAAGATGTGAGCTCCTACAATGAGCAGTTCTTC. It is translated as CASSQDVSSYNEQFF.

The chain recombines TRBV10-3 with TRBJ2-3; no clear D. The CDR3 runs to 13 residues. Trimming cost V 4 bases and J 0 bases, with 5 bases left between them. Germline CDR1 reads ENHRY; CDR2 reads SYGVKD. The CDR3 sequence is CAISAQSTDTQYF. CDR3 nucleotides: TGTGCCATCAGTGCACAGAGCACAGATACGCAGTATTTT.

The rearrangement uses TRBV7-3 and TRBJ2-7; no clear D. The V gene's germline CDR1 is SGHTA and CDR2 FQGTGA. V was shortened by 0 bases and J by 7 bases, with 13 bases between the two germline ends. The CDR3 runs 14 residues. In DNA, the CDR3 is TGTGCCAGCAGCTTAACGGTTGGGATTGGAGAGCAGTACTTC. It specifies CASSLTVGIGEQYF.

The chain links TRBV5-4 to TRBJ1-1, with D possibly TRBD1 on 5 matching bases. Germline V gives CDR1 SGHNT, CDR2 YYREEE (reference sequence). V lost 1 base to trimming and J lost 3 bases, with 16 bases between them. The CDR3 spans 16 residues. CDR3 nucleotide sequence: TGTGCCAGCAGCTTGTCAGGGTCGCCCCAGGACACTGAAGCTTTCTTT. Protein: CASSLSGSPQDTEAFF.

This chain uses TRBV28 with TRBJ1-3, with D unresolved. Germline CDR1 and CDR2: MDHEN and SYDVKM. The CDR3 is 15 residues long. Trimming took 3 bases from V and 0 from J, leaving 9 bases between them. The CDR3 sequence is CASSFMGASGNTIYF. Written as DNA, the CDR3 is TGTGCCAGCAGTTTCATGGGAGCCTCTGGAAACACCATATATTTT.

The chain links TRBV6-4 to TRBJ2-7; 8 nucleotides agree with TRBD1. Losses at the gene ends were 7 bases for V and 7 bases for J; bases not matched to a gene: 9. This CDR3 contains 13 residues. Germline V gene lookup returns CDR1 MRHNA and CDR2 SNTAGT. The CDR3 nucleotides are TGTGCCAGCACCAAGGGGACAGGCAGGGAGCAGTACTTC. Protein product: CASTKGTGREQYF.

The rearrangement joins TRBV5-1 to TRBJ2-3; D is unresolved. Germline-derived CDR1 and CDR2 are SGHRS and YFSETQ. V was shortened by 0 bases and J by 2 bases, with 10 bases between the two germline ends. The CDR3 consists of 15 residues. CDR3 loop: CASSLGQYYTDTQYF. The CDR3 DNA reads as TGCGCCAGCAGCTTGGGGCAGTACTACACAGATACGCAGTATTTT.

Turning to this clone: Other DNA sequences in this sample translate to the same CDR3. V usage is TRBV5-1 and J usage is TRBJ2-1, with 9 bases that match TRBD2. The CDR3 is 16 residues long. Germline V CDR1 and CDR2: SGHRS, YFSETQ. V was pared by 0 bases and J by 3 bases, with 4 bases of the junction left unmatched. CDR3 nucleotide sequence: TGCGCCAGCAGCTTGGGGGGTAGCGGGAGCTACAATGAGCAGTTCTTC. Translating it yields CASSLGGSGSYNEQFF.

V usage is TRBV19 and J usage is TRBJ1-3; no firm D call. The CDR3 runs 15 residues. V was shortened by 3 bases and J by 4 bases, with 13 bases between the two germline ends. Germline V gene data show CDR1 as LNHDA and CDR2 as SQIVND (reference sequence). The CDR3 DNA is TGTGCCAGTAGTATCGGGCAAAGTCCCGGAAACACCATATATTTT. Protein sequence: CASSIGQSPGNTIYF.

This clone was seen only once. This sequence joins TRBV7-2 and TRBJ2-7; 10 nucleotides align to TRBD2. The CDR3 totals 15 residues. With V trimmed by 2 bases and J by 7 bases, 8 bases remained unmatched. Germline values: CDR1 SGHTA, CDR2 FQGNSA. The CDR3 coding sequence is TGTGCCAGCAGCTTAAGTCGTACAGCGGGAGGGGAGCAGTACTTC. Encoded protein: CASSLSRTAGGEQYF.

This clone is a singleton in its sample. This chain joins TRBV6-1 and TRBJ1-2, with TRBD1 as a possible D gene (5 bases). CDR3 size: 16 residues. Looked up from germline, CDR1 is MNHNS and CDR2 is SASEGT. Trimming left V 1 base short and J 4 bases short, with 16 bases between. The CDR3, as DNA: TGTGCCAGCAGTGAAGTCCCAGGGTTAATCTCCTATGGCTACACCTTC. Translating it yields CASSEVPGLISYGYTF.

About this clone: Distinct nucleotide sequences in the sample also encode this CDR3. The chain employs TRBV11-3 and TRBJ2-5; either TRBD1 or TRBD2 may supply D (6 bases each). The CDR3 extends over 15 amino acids. V was shortened by 1 base and J by 2 bases, with 11 bases between the two germline ends. Germline values: CDR1 SGHNT, CDR2 YENEEA. Written as DNA, the CDR3 is TGTGCCAGCAGCTTAGGAGGGGGGAGTCAAGAGACCCAGTACTTC. It specifies CASSLGGGSQETQYF.

V usage is TRBV7-9 and J usage is TRBJ2-7; 11 bases line up with TRBD2. CDR1 is SEHNR and CDR2 is FQNEAQ in the germline V gene (reference sequence). The CDR3 has 15 amino acids. With 0 bases clipped from V and 5 bases from J, the junction kept 3 bases outside the gene matches. The CDR3 protein is CASSLAGTSGHEQYF. In DNA form, the CDR3 reads TGTGCCAGCAGCTTAGCCGGGACTAGCGGCCACGAGCAGTACTTC.

The chain employs TRBV28 and TRBJ1-5; maybe TRBD1 (6 bases). The CDR3 is made up of 16 amino acids. Germline lookup yields CDR1 MDHEN and CDR2 SYDVKM. Deletions cut 3 bases from V and 3 bases from J, with 15 bases between. The CDR3 region is CASSFRQGNFNQPQHF. CDR3 in DNA: TGTGCCAGCAGTTTTAGGCAGGGGAATTTCAATCAGCCCCAGCATTTT.

The V gene is TRBV6-4, the J gene TRBJ1-3; perhaps TRBD1 as D (5 bases). V shed 6 bases and J shed 1 base, with 13 bases lying between them. This CDR3 is built from 15 residues. From germline, CDR1 is MRHNA and CDR2 SNTAGT. The CDR3 sequence: CASRWEGRSGNTIYF. CDR3 nucleotide sequence: TGTGCCAGCAGATGGGAGGGGAGGTCTGGAAACACCATATATTTT.

In its sample, this clone was seen once. The chain combines TRBV5-4 with TRBJ1-4; 9 bases are shared with TRBD1. After removal of 0 bases from V and 9 bases from J, the junction contained 6 bases not matched to a gene. This CDR3 is built from 15 residues. The germline V gene has CDR1 SGHNT and CDR2 YYREEE (reference sequence). The CDR3 DNA is TGTGCCAGCAGCTTGGCCGGGACAGGGTCTCAAAAACTGTTTTTT. It encodes CASSLAGTGSQKLFF.